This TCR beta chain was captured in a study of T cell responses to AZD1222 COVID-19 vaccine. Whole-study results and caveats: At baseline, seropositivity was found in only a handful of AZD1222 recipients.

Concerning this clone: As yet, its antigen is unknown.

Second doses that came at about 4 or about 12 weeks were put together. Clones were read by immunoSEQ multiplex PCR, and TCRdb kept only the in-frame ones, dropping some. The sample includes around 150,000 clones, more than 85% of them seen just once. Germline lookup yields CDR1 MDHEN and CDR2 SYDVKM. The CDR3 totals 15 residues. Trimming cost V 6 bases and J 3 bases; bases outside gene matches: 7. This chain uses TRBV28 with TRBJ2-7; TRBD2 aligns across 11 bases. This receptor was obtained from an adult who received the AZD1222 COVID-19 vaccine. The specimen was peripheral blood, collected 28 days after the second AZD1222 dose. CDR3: CASSLTSGSVYEQYF. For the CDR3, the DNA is TGTGCCAGCAGCCTTACTAGCGGGAGCGTCTACGAGCAGTACTTC.